The rows below give T cell receptor beta chains drawn from one sample of a study of blood T cell repertoires in COVID-19. Produced via immunoSEQ multiplex PCR; TCRdb's table is partial and in-frame only. The sample has about 230,000 clones; roughly 80% are singletons. Material for sequencing was peripheral blood. The receptors derive from a woman between 50 and 59 years old with acute or convalescent COVID-19. The CDR3 runs from the conserved cysteine through the conserved F or W. D genes are given only for firm matches. Not all rows give a size; the values are once, few, many and, for expanded clones, a class.

>once|TRBJ1-1|TRBV23-1|NA
TGCGCCAGCAGTCAAAGTTCAGGGGTCATAGGGGGTGTAGCTTTCTTT
CASSQSSGVIGGVAFF
>NA|TRBJ1-2|TRBV18|NA
TGTGCCAGCTCACCCGCTGGCCCCGGGGGGGGCTACACCTTC
CASSPAGPGGGYTF
>once|TRBJ2-5|TRBV5-1|NA
TGCGCCAGCAGCTTGGGGACACAAGAGACCCAGTACTTC
CASSLGTQETQYF
>NA|TRBJ1-1|TRBV10-2|TRBD1
TGCGCCACGAGACAGGGTGCCACGAACACTGAAGCTTTCTTT
CATRQGATNTEAFF
>once|TRBJ2-3|TRBV19|TRBD2
TGTGCCAGTAGTAACAGCGGGGCATTCACAGATACGCAGTATTTT
CASSNSGAFTDTQYF
>NA|TRBJ2-5|TRBV28|NA
TGTGCCAGCAGTTCAAACAGGGTAATCCAAGAGACCCAGTACTTC
CASSSNRVIQETQYF
>once|TRBJ2-3|TRBV5-1|NA
TGCGCCAGCAGCTTAGGGACACGAGTCCAGGATACGCAGTATTTT
CASSLGTRVQDTQYF
>NA|TRBJ1-2|TRBV2|NA
TGTGCCAGCAGTGTAAGCGCTAACTATGGCTACACCTTC
CASSVSANYGYTF
>NA|TRBJ1-3|TRBV27|NA
TGTGCCAGCAGTTTAAGCAGGACTGGAAACACCATATATTTT
CASSLSRTGNTIYF
>NA|TRBJ2-3|TRBV10-3|TRBD2
TGTGCCATCAGTGAGTACCTGCCCGGGTCTGGCGGGAGAGATACGCAGTATTTT
CAISEYLPGSGGRDTQYF
>NA|TRBJ1-5|TRBV28|TRBD1
TGTGCCAGCAAACCAGGGGGGAGCAATCAGCCCCAGCATTTT
CASKPGGSNQPQHF
>NA|TRBJ2-1|TRBV24-1|TRBD2
TGTGCCACCAGTGACCCGGGACTAGCGGGAGATAATGAGCAGTTCTTC
CATSDPGLAGDNEQFF
>NA|TRBJ2-3|TRBV6-2/TRBV6-3|TRBD2
TGTGCCAGCAGTGACTCACGACTAGCGGGAGTCGCTGATACGCAGTATTTT
CASSDSRLAGVADTQYF
>NA|TRBJ1-2|TRBV6-5|NA
TGTGCCAGCAGCGACACCCGAGCTAACTATGGCTACACCTTC
CASSDTRANYGYTF
>NA|TRBJ2-5|TRBV7-2|TRBD1
TGTGCCAGCAGCACCGACAGGGGCCCATGGGAGATCCAGTACTTC
CASSTDRGPWEIQYF
>NA|TRBJ2-7|TRBV5-1|NA
TGCGCCAGCAGCACACTGGACAGCACCTACGAGCAGTACTTC
CASSTLDSTYEQYF
>NA|TRBJ1-5|TRBV12-3/TRBV12-4|NA
TGTGCCAGCAGTCAACAGGGTTTTCAGCCCCAGCATTTT
CASSQQGFQPQHF
>NA|TRBJ2-3|TRBV2|NA
TGTGCCACCACGCACCGGGATCGCACAGATACGCAGTATTTT
CATTHRDRTDTQYF
>NA|TRBJ1-2|TRBV2|NA
TGTGCCAGCGGAAGGGGAGGGGGCTACACCTTC
CASGRGGGYTF
>NA|TRBJ1-2|TRBV28|NA
TGTGCCAGCAGACAAACAGGACACTATGGCTACACCTTC
CASRQTGHYGYTF
>few|TRBJ2-5|TRBV11-2|NA
TGTGCCAGCAGCTCTTCATATTGGACTGAGACACCAGAGACCCAGTACTTC
CASSSSYWTETPETQYF
>NA|TRBJ2-7|TRBV6-5|TRBD2
TGTGCCAGCAGCGCGAGCGGGGTGGGCTACGAGCAGTACTTC
CASSASGVGYEQYF
>few|TRBJ1-4|TRBV5-8|NA
TGTGCCAGCAGCCAGGGTACAACTAATGAAAAACTGTTTTTT
CASSQGTTNEKLFF
>NA|TRBJ2-3|TRBV30|NA
TGTGCCTGGAGCGCGAATCGAGCGGCCACAGATACGCAGTATTTT
CAWSANRAATDTQYF
>NA|TRBJ1-2|TRBV18|NA
TGTGCCAGCTCACCACCCGTTGACTATGGCTACACCTTC
CASSPPVDYGYTF
>NA|TRBJ2-7|TRBV27|NA
TGTGCCAGCAAAGTGCTAGCGGAAGGGGGAGAGCAGTACTTC
CASKVLAEGGEQYF
>NA|TRBJ2-5|TRBV7-2|TRBD2
TGTGCCAGCAGCTTAGCCCTTTTGCGGGGGGGCCGTGAGACCCAGTACTTC
CASSLALLRGGRETQYF
>NA|TRBJ2-7|TRBV27|NA
TGTGCCAGCAGTTCACTTTTGGGCCTGTGGGAGCAGTACTTC
CASSSLLGLWEQYF
>few|TRBJ1-1|TRBV3-1/TRBV3-2|NA
TGTGCCAGCAGCCAAGGTGCGGGGAACACTGAAGCTTTCTTT
CASSQGAGNTEAFF
>NA|TRBJ1-5|TRBV28|TRBD1
TGTGCCAGCAGCCACCCCAAGGAAGGGCAGGGGGTGAATCAGCCCCAGCATTTT
CASSHPKEGQGVNQPQHF
>NA|TRBJ1-1|TRBV19|NA
TGTGCCAGTATCCCCTGGGGGGGTCCGCGCACTGAAGCTTTCTTT
CASIPWGGPRTEAFF